This TCR beta chain was recovered during a study of cytomegalovirus exposure and HLA in healthy donors. PCR used 60 Vbeta primers and 13 Jbeta primers. Profiled with immunoSEQ multiplex PCR; TCRdb holds only in-frame clones, not every one. The record lists 50,000 to 70,000 clones, of which the ten most abundant hold 3.6%. V was clipped by 2 bases and J by 9 bases; unmatched bases: 8. CDR3 length: 15 amino acids. Per germline, CDR1 MNHEY and CDR2 SMNVEV (reference sequence). The rearrangement joins TRBV27 to TRBJ2-1, with 9 bases lining up with TRBD2. Sequenced input: PBMCs. This receptor was identified in a woman younger than 35 in good health and CMV-seronegative. The CDR3 DNA reads as TGTGCCAGCAGTTTAGCGGGGGGGTTAAATCGTGAGCAGTTCTTC. It codes for CASSLAGGLNREQFF.